The clone carrying this T cell receptor (beta chain) was detected once. No antigen is known for it. This entry belongs to a study of radiotherapy plus CTLA-4 blockade in lung cancer. The overall study: Disease control was present in roughly 29% of patients, and objective responses in approximately 19%. The study, taken as a whole, reports: In blood, TCR clones derived from the tumor expanded after radiotherapy plus ipilimumab. Strongest reported response predictors: early blood clone changes and post-radiation interferon-beta.

The germline V gene encodes CDR1 SGHDT and CDR2 YYEEEE. The CDR3 consists of 15 residues. Trimming shortened V by 4 bases and J by 3 bases, and 16 bases separated the two germline ends. Patients had chemo-refractory metastatic non-small-cell lung cancer and received focal radiation plus CTLA-4 blockade that used ipilimumab. Assay: immunoSEQ multiplex PCR; the TCRdb copy retains only in-frame clones and omits some. This sample carries more than 90,000 clones, 80% to 90% of them seen once, and the ten largest clones take nearly 5%. This TCR was sampled from a human donor with non-small cell lung cancer that progressed on radiotherapy plus ipilimumab. The source material was peripheral blood, sampled from a patient treated with radiotherapy plus ipilimumab. This chain links TRBV5-6 with TRBJ1-1; weak D call: TRBD1 (5 bases). The CDR3 nucleotides are TGTGCCAGCAGCCCGCAGGGAAGGGGTGACACTGAAGCTTTCTTT. It translates to CASSPQGRGDTEAFF. Full variable domain (missing parts from reference TRBV5-6 and TRBJ1-1): DAGVTQSPTHLIKTRGQQVTLRCSPKSGHDTVSWYQQALGQGPQFIFQYYEEEERQRGNFPDRFSGHQFPNYSSELNVNALLLGDSALYLCASSPQGRGDTEAFFGQGTRLTVV.